This TCR beta chain was profiled in a study of blood T cell repertoires in COVID-19 (dated by TCRdb to the early 2020s). About the study as a whole: The collaborator samples originated in the United States, Italy and Spain and spanned the acute and convalescent phases of COVID-19. HLA class I and class II types, where available, came from metadata supplied by the sample provider rather than from assay-based typing. The prospective study material was composed of cDNA or gDNA derived from T cells, B-cell-depleted T cells, or PBMCs. Deeply sampled blood TCRbeta repertoires from subjects exposed to, actively infected with, or recovered from COVID-19 were included in the dataset. The repertoires were released in a freely available public database intended as a resource for research on the immune response to SARS-CoV-2. A de-identified subject ID, COVID-19 status, age in years and sex were almost always included in the sample metadata. The samples were drawn from the first 160 participants of the ongoing ImmuneRACE study and from some 1,300 subjects provided by 6 global collaborators.

The CDR3 contains 21 residues, cysteine and phenylalanine counted. The only DNA kept is the CDR3, 63 bases in frame from the first base. Trimming leaves V shorter by 4 bases and J shorter by 4 bases, with the junction holding 26 bases beyond the gene matches. According to the germline V gene, CDR1 reads KGHSH and CDR2 reads LQKENI. This clone was seen repeatedly, ten times or more. Its antigen is unknown. Nothing much larger sits one base from this clone, and base qualities are not available. A second Seattle source provided samples from volunteer blood donors who had recovered from COVID-19. Collaborating institutions collected whole blood in K2EDTA tubes following their own protocols. Collaborator samples were shipped for TCRbeta analysis as frozen whole blood, isolated PBMCs, or DNA extracted from either sample type. The immunoSEQ Assay, a bias-controlled multiplex PCR, was used to amplify TCRbeta CDR3 regions from genomic DNA. The authors' pipeline ran thus. The number of nucleated cells in each sample was estimated from the amplification of reference gene primers within the assay. To quantify the absolute abundance of each unique TCRbeta CDR3 rearrangement, sequence reads were collapsed and filtered. Productive Simpson clonality was computed per sample as the square root of Simpson's diversity index over productive rearrangements. Sourced from immuneACCESS, this table was stored by TCRdb with only in-frame sequences that have V and J called. A share of the clones is absent; for the studies checked, an unresolved V gene accounts for under half, and the remainder has no known explanation. The D gene and trimming were derived from the DNA, and the V and J assignments and clone size from that table. Within this sample are about 300,000 clones, with roughly 90% of them counted one time only. The ten largest clones represent 5% to 7% of the sample.

Study-level results and caveats: The quantity of clinical and demographic metadata differed by source and by participant and was supplied without curation.

Input material: peripheral blood. The chain couples TRBV18 to TRBJ2-7; 9 central bases correspond to TRBD2. This receptor was identified in a man younger than 35 who had recovered from COVID-19. The CDR3 protein sequence reads: CASSQRIGYGLREGQKYEQYF. Read as DNA, the sequence is TGTGCCAGCTCACAGCGGATAGGGTACGGGCTGCGGGAGGGCCAAAAGTACGAGCAGTACTTC.